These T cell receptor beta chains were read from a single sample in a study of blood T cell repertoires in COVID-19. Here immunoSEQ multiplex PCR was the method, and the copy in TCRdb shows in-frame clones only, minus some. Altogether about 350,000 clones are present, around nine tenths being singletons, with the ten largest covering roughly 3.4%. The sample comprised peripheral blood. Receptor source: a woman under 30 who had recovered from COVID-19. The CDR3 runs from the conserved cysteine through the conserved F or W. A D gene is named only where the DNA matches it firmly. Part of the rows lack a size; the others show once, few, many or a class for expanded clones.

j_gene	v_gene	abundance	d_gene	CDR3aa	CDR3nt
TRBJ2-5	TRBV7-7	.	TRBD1	CASSFGQGTQETQYF	TGTGCCAGCAGCTTCGGACAGGGGACTCAAGAGACCCAGTACTTC
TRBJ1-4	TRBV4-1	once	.	CASSATGLNEKLFF	TGCGCCAGCAGCGCCACCGGGTTGAATGAAAAACTGTTTTTT
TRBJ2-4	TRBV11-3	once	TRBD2	CACNPTSGRDKNIQYF	TGTGCCTGCAACCCCACTAGCGGGCGAGACAAAAACATTCAGTACTTC
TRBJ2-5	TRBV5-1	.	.	CASTFGGASSETQYF	TGCGCCAGCACCTTCGGGGGTGCTAGCTCGGAGACCCAGTACTTC
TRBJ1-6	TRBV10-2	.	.	CASSSAKGGSYNSPLHF	TGCGCCAGCAGTTCGGCGAAAGGGGGCTCCTATAATTCACCCCTCCACTTT
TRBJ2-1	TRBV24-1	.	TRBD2	CATSDRDPGLAGYNEQFF	TGTGCCACCAGTGATCGAGACCCGGGACTAGCGGGTTACAATGAGCAGTTCTTC
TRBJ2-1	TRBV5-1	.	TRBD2	CASSSADAGAYNEQFF	TGCGCCAGCAGCTCGGCGGATGCGGGGGCCTACAATGAGCAGTTCTTC
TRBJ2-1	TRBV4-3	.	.	CASNQNPELVPTDEQFF	TGCGCCAGCAACCAAAACCCGGAGTTAGTCCCGACCGACGAGCAGTTCTTC
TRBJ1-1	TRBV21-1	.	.	CASSKTRDRGRVNTEAFF	TGTGCCAGCAGCAAGACCCGGGACAGGGGGCGCGTGAACACTGAAGCTTTCTTT
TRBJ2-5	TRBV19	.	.	CASSVGTAQETQYF	TGTGCCAGTAGTGTCGGCACAGCCCAAGAGACCCAGTACTTC
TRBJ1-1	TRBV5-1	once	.	CASLATSGASNTEAFF	TGCGCCAGCCTCGCGACGTCAGGGGCGTCGAACACTGAAGCTTTCTTT
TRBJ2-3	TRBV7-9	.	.	CASSLSRGITDTQYF	TGTGCCAGCAGCCTGAGCCGGGGGATCACAGATACGCAGTATTTT
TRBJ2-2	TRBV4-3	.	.	CASSQDQSGDGTGELFF	TGCGCCAGCAGCCAAGATCAAAGCGGAGATGGGACCGGGGAGCTGTTTTTT
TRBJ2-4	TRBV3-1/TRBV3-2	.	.	CASSQSGEITKNIQYF	TGTGCCAGCAGCCAATCAGGGGAAATTACCAAAAACATTCAGTACTTC
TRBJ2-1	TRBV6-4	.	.	CASSDSTPASYNEQFF	TGTGCCAGCAGTGACTCGACACCTGCATCCTACAATGAGCAGTTCTTC
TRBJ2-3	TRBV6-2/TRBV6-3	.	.	CASSYYGVSGTDTQYF	TGTGCCAGCAGTTACTACGGGGTTTCAGGCACAGATACGCAGTATTTT
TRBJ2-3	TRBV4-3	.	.	CASSQDGATGVGTDTQYF	TGCGCCAGCAGCCAAGATGGGGCCACGGGAGTAGGAACAGATACGCAGTATTTT
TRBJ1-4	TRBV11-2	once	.	CASSFTLRGNEKLFF	TGTGCCAGCAGCTTCACCCTGCGAGGTAATGAAAAACTGTTTTTT
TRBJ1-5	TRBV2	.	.	CASNSGGTGPQHF	TGTGCCAGCAATTCGGGGGGTACGGGGCCCCAGCATTTT
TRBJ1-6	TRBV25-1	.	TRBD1	CASSEKTGVSSPLHF	TGTGCCAGCAGTGAAAAAACAGGGGTGAGCTCACCCCTCCACTTT
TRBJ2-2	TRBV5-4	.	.	CASSLDPGFTGELFF	TGTGCCAGCAGCTTGGACCCGGGGTTCACCGGGGAGCTGTTTTTT
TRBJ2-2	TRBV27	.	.	CASSLRRDNTGELFF	TGTGCCAGCAGTTTACGCAGGGATAACACCGGGGAGCTGTTTTTT
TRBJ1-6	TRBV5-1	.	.	CASNLLRGASDSPLHF	TGCGCCAGCAATCTCCTACGGGGGGCATCGGATTCACCCCTCCACTTT
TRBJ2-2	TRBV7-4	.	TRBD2	CASSLGSLAGGPRTGELFF	TGTGCCAGCAGCTTAGGGAGCTTAGCGGGAGGGCCTCGCACCGGGGAGCTGTTTTTT
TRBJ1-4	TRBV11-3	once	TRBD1	CASSPRDRGKGNEKLFF	TGTGCCAGCAGCCCCCGGGACAGGGGAAAAGGGAATGAAAAACTGTTTTTT
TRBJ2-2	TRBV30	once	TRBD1	CAWSLLVGQGTGELFF	TGTGCCTGGAGTCTTCTCGTCGGACAGGGGACCGGGGAGCTGTTTTTT
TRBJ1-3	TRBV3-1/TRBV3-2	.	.	CASSQDAGPGNTIYF	TGTGCCAGCAGCCAAGATGCGGGGCCGGGAAACACCATATATTTT
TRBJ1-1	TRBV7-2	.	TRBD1	CASSAGTAAFF	TGTGCCAGCAGCGCCGGGACAGCTGCTTTCTTT
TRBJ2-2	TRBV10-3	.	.	CAISDRGTNTGELFF	TGTGCCATCAGTGACAGGGGAACGAACACCGGGGAGCTGTTTTTT
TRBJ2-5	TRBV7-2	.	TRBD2	CASSPARTSGQETQYF	TGTGCCAGCTCTCCAGCTCGGACTAGCGGGCAAGAGACCCAGTACTTC
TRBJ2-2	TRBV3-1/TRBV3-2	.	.	CASSQISGPSNTGELFF	TGTGCCAGCAGCCAGATCTCAGGTCCCTCGAACACCGGGGAGCTGTTTTTT
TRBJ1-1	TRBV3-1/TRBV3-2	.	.	CASSLRTGGSGAEAFF	TGTGCCAGCAGCCTACGGACCGGGGGTTCGGGAGCTGAAGCTTTCTTT
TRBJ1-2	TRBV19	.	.	CASSIAPGIDYGYTF	TGTGCCAGTAGTATAGCCCCAGGGATTGACTATGGCTACACCTTC
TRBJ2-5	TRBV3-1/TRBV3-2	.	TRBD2	CASSQDSGTAGGETQYF	TGTGCCAGCAGCCAAGATTCCGGCACAGCGGGGGGGGAGACCCAGTACTTC